The clone carrying this T cell receptor beta chain was observed a few times. The antigen remains unidentified. Treatment indicated: oral pan-JAK inhibitor, 5-10 mg twice daily. Germline CDR1 reads SNHLY; CDR2 reads FYNNEI. The length of the CDR3 is 15 residues. V lost 4 bases to trimming and J lost 0 bases, with 11 bases between them. The source of the sample is a study of CD8+ T cells in alopecia areata. As for the study in general: A regimen of oral tofacitinib, 5 to 10 mg twice daily, was given to treated patients. Affected scalp percentage gauged treated patients' severity. Study outcomes and limitations: Compared with mice, patients displayed less clear TCR sharing, possibly for HLA-related reasons.

Following RNA extraction, reverse transcription yielded cDNA that acted as the sequencing template. Only in-frame clones appear in the TCRdb table, and some are missing; sequencing was by immunoSEQ multiplex PCR. The sample has about 200,000 clones, 50% to 60% seen once. Material: CD4+ T cells sorted from blood, obtained at week 4, from a patient treated with tofacitinib. This TCR derives from a human donor with alopecia areata. V and J are TRBV2 and TRBJ2-3; D is undetermined. The CDR3 protein is CASSGEGRSTDTQYF. The CDR3 DNA reads as TGTGCCAGCAGTGGGGAAGGCAGGAGCACAGATACGCAGTATTTT.